What follows is one T cell receptor (beta chain) and its context. Its antigen is not identified. The data originate from a study of chemoradiotherapy in HPV16-positive cancers. Study background: Candidate HPV-specific clones and shared TCR motifs came from a couple of HPV16-positive patients. General study findings and limits: In HPV16-positive patients, HPV-responsive T-cell expansion tracked better recurrence-free survival.

Repeated repertoire sampling spanned the course of chemoradiotherapy. Generated by immunoSEQ multiplex PCR, the TCRdb table keeps only in-frame clones and is missing some. This repertoire shows approximately 30,000 clones, over 85% found once; its top ten account for more than 15%. Trimming left V 6 bases short and J 2 bases short, with 7 bases between. The CDR3 length is 12 residues. Germline CDR1 is MNHNY and CDR2 is SVGAGI (reference sequence). This chain connects TRBV6-6 to TRBJ2-5, with TRBD1 as a possible D gene (6 bases). The sequencing here drew on blood, taken from a patient who underwent chemoradiotherapy. The TCR originated in a human donor with HPV-associated anogenital cancer. The CDR3 DNA is TGTGCCAGCAGGCAGGGGCAAGAGACCCAGTACTTC. Its translation is CASRQGQETQYF.